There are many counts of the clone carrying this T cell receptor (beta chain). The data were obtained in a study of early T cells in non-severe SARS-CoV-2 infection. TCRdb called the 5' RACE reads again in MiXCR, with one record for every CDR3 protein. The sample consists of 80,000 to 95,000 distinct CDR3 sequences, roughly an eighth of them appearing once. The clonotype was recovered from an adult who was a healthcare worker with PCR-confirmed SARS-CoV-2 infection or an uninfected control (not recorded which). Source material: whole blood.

CDR3 in amino acids: CASSRTFTAYEQYF. As DNA, the CDR3 is TGTGCCAGTAGTCGGACTTTTACGGCCTACGAGCAGTACTTC. The V call is TRBV19, the J call TRBJ2-7; D perhaps matches TRBD2 (5 bases). The CDR3 sequence is 14 residues long. V lost 5 bases and J 2 bases, leaving 13 bases between the germline ends. Germline CDR1 reads LNHDA; CDR2 reads SQIVND (reference sequence).